The next 2 T cell receptor beta chains were all read from a single sample in a study of T cells in Graves' hyperthyroidism and ophthalmopathy. Using RNA transcripts as the source, TCR beta CDR3 regions were amplified. Carried out on the TCR CDR3, a first-round RT-PCR used the HTBI primer set. TCRdb used MiXCR to reprocess the multiplex PCR reads, holding one entry per CDR3 protein. The table has 610,000 or so distinct CDR3 sequences, 35% to 55% seen once. Sequenced material: peripheral blood or thyroid tissue (not recorded which). These receptors all come from a woman between 18 and 29 years old with Graves' hyperthyroidism.

This clonotype was observed many times. The V call is TRBV29-1, the J call TRBJ2-5; D is possibly TRBD1 or TRBD2 (5 bases each). This CDR3 comprises 14 residues. CDR1 is SQVTM and CDR2 is ANQGSEA in the germline V gene. Trimming took off 3 bases at V and 5 bases at J, with 16 bases between the two ends. CDR3 amino acids: CSVERGPRRETQYF. The CDR3 DNA is TGCAGCGTTGAGAGGGGTCCCCGGCGGGAGACCCAGTACTTC.

The chain couples TRBV20-1 to TRBJ1-5, with unresolved D. Trimming left V 6 bases short and J 4 bases short, with 19 bases between. CDR3 size: 15 residues. Germline loops: CDR1 DFQATT, CDR2 SNEGSKA (reference sequence). The CDR3 coding sequence is TGCAGTGCCAGTAGTAGGTTCAGTTCAAATCAGCCCCAGCATTTT. Amino acids: CSASSRFSSNQPQHF.